What follows are 20 T cell receptor beta chains derived from one specimen sequenced in a study of shared T cell receptors in the human thymus (dated by TCRdb to the early 2020s). Library creation used the immunoSEQ multiplex PCR assay. TCRdb's version of the immuneACCESS table is confined to in-frame rearrangements and falls short of the full clone set. An unresolved V gene accounts for under half of the shortfall where checked; the remainder is of unknown origin. This sample lists 500,000 to 550,000 clones; roughly 74% were detected once. Of the sample, more than 0.01% is held by the ten largest clones. The same data also contributed to another study, on human thymus T cells.

Sample: thymocytes. These receptors were obtained from a boy under three years old with a congenital heart defect. Donor details come from another sample of the same person, matched by shared clones.

This clone was seen a single time. The V call is TRBV9, the J call TRBJ2-7, with 10 nucleotides matching TRBD2. The V segment lost 2 bases and the J segment 0 bases; nucleotides outside the gene matches: 2. Germline V gene data show CDR1 as SGDLS and CDR2 as YYNGEE. The CDR3 consists of 15 residues. The chain's CDR3 is CASSVGTSDSYEQYF. The CDR3 DNA follows: TGTGCCAGCAGCGTTGGGACTAGCGACTCCTACGAGCAGTACTTC. The whole variable domain, filled in from reference TRBV9 and TRBJ2-7, reads DSGVTQTPKHLITATGQRVTLRCSPRSGDLSVYWYQQSLDQGLQFLIQYYNGEERAKGNILERFSAQQFPDLHSELNLSSLELGDSALYFCASSVGTSDSYEQYFGPGTRLTVT.

CDR3 in amino acids: CACPLGGRNEQYF. The CDR3 DNA is TGTGCCTGCCCCCTGGGAGGGCGGAACGAGCAGTACTTC. This chain links TRBV30 with TRBJ2-7; TRBD2 matches 7 bases. CDR3 size: 13 residues. CDR1 is GTSNPN, CDR2 SVGIG, per germline (reference sequence). After removal of 6 bases from V and 5 bases from J, the junction contained 10 bases not matched to a gene. The full variable domain, completed using reference TRBV30 and TRBJ2-7, is SQTIHQWPATLVQPVGSPLSLECTVEGTSNPNLYWYRQAAGRGLQLLFYSVGIGQISSEVPQNLSASRPQDRQFILSSKKLLLSDSGFYLCACPLGGRNEQYFGPGTRLTVT.

Only one count was recorded for this clone. The chain links TRBV19 to TRBJ2-5, with 7 bases that match TRBD2. CDR3 size: 17 residues. The V segment lost 5 bases and the J segment 2 bases; nucleotides outside the gene matches: 14. From germline, CDR1 is LNHDA and CDR2 SQIVND (reference sequence). The CDR3 loop is CASSLGDYLGVQETQYF. The CDR3, as DNA: TGTGCCAGTAGTCTAGGGGACTATTTGGGTGTACAAGAGACCCAGTACTTC.

The V and J genes are TRBV7-2 and TRBJ1-3; tentative D call: TRBD1 (6 bases). In germline, CDR1 is SGHTA, CDR2 FQGNSA. The V end was cut by 6 bases, the J end by 4 bases, with 13 bases between. The CDR3 has 14 residues. The CDR3 sequence: CASSPRGPGNTIYF. The CDR3 DNA sequence: TGTGCCAGCAGTCCGCGGGGGCCCGGAAACACCATATATTTT.

The CDR3 nucleotides are TGTGCCAGCAGTGGAGTGGGGTCGATGGGGGACAAACATACGCAGTATTTT. Translated: CASSGVGSMGDKHTQYF. V and J are TRBV25-1 and TRBJ2-3; D might be TRBD1 (6 bases). The CDR3 is made up of 17 amino acids. Germline-derived CDR1 and CDR2 are MGHDK and SYGVNS. V lost 4 bases, J lost 7 bases, and 24 bases lay in between.

The J gene is TRBJ1-5, the V gene TRBV14; D is unclear. The CDR3 is made up of 18 amino acids. V lost 1 base, J lost 3 bases, and 19 bases lay in between. Germline V gene lookup returns CDR1 SGHDN and CDR2 FVKESK. CDR3 sequence (DNA): TGTGCCAGCAGCCAAGTAGCATTCTTTAACGGGGACAATCAGCCCCAGCATTTT. It translates to CASSQVAFFNGDNQPQHF. The complete variable domain, with remaining parts taken from reference TRBV14 and TRBJ1-5, reads EAGVTQFPSHSVIEKGQTVTLRCDPISGHDNLYWYRRVMGKEIKFLLHFVKESKQDESGMPNNRFLAERTGGTYSTLKVQPAELEDSGVYFCASSQVAFFNGDNQPQHFGDGTRLSIL.

V is TRBV18 and J is TRBJ2-1, with 7 bases fitting TRBD2. This CDR3 contains 17 residues. The V segment lost 0 bases and the J segment 4 bases; nucleotides outside the gene matches: 9. Germline V gene sequence: CDR1 KGHSH, CDR2 LQKENI. In DNA, the CDR3 is TGTGCCAGCTCACCACCCCCCGTGGCTAGCGGATACAATGAGCAGTTCTTC. Its protein is CASSPPPVASGYNEQFF.

The chain has TRBV4-1 and TRBJ2-3, with TRBD2 identical over 9 bases. This CDR3 has 18 amino acids. V shed 0 bases and J 11 bases; nucleotides not matched to a gene: 18. Germline V gene lookup returns CDR1 MGHRA and CDR2 YSYEKL. Here the CDR3 reads CASSQDSRTGTSPQGQYF. The CDR3 DNA reads TGCGCCAGCAGCCAAGATTCCCGCACCGGGACTAGCCCTCAGGGGCAGTATTTT.

The sample holds one count of this clone. The chain links TRBV5-6 to TRBJ2-5; TRBD2 is a possible D gene (5 bases). V was trimmed by 0 bases and J by 4 bases, leaving 10 bases between them. From germline, CDR1 is SGHDT and CDR2 YYEEEE. The CDR3 runs to 14 residues. The CDR3 region has the DNA TGTGCCAGCAGCTTGGATGCGGGCCGAGAGACCCAGTACTTC. Translation: CASSLDAGRETQYF.

CDR3 residues: CASSQFAGEGPYEQYF. CDR3 DNA sequence: TGCGCCAGCAGCCAATTCGCGGGGGAGGGACCCTACGAGCAGTACTTC. The chain uses TRBV4-3 and TRBJ2-7, with 7 nucleotides matching TRBD2. CDR1 LGHNA and CDR2 YSLEER come from the germline V gene. The CDR3 totals 16 residues. V lost 2 bases and J lost 2; bases outside the gene matches: 9.

This chain uses TRBV29-1 with TRBJ2-7, with 15 bases identical to TRBD2. Germline assignment: CDR1 SQVTM and CDR2 ANQGSEA. V trimming: 7 bases; J trimming: 4 bases; junction bases outside the gene matches: 20. The CDR3 runs to 19 residues. Written as DNA, the CDR3 is TGCAGCGCCCCCGAGCCCGGGACTAGCGGGAGGTACCCTCTTTACGAGCAGTACTTC. This translates into CSAPEPGTSGRYPLYEQYF.

V and J are TRBV14 and TRBJ2-1; 11 positions match TRBD2. CDR1 is SGHDN, CDR2 FVKESK, per germline. The V gene end was trimmed by 4 bases and the J gene end by 2 bases; junction bases not matched to a gene: 16. The CDR3 loop spans 20 amino acids. The DNA of the CDR3 is TGTGCCAGCAGCCCCGCGCCGGGACTAGCGGACTTCGGTCCCTACAATGAGCAGTTCTTC. Protein product: CASSPAPGLADFGPYNEQFF. Full variable domain (remainder filled in from reference TRBV14 and TRBJ2-1): EAGVTQFPSHSVIEKGQTVTLRCDPISGHDNLYWYRRVMGKEIKFLLHFVKESKQDESGMPNNRFLAERTGGTYSTLKVQPAELEDSGVYFCASSPAPGLADFGPYNEQFFGPGTRLTVL.

CDR3 sequence: CASSQDVARQGETQYF. The CDR3 DNA sequence: TGCGCCAGCAGCCAAGACGTGGCCCGACAGGGAGAGACCCAGTACTTC. This chain joins TRBV4-3 and TRBJ2-5, with 7 bases matching TRBD1. CDR1 is LGHNA, CDR2 YSLEER, per germline. The CDR3 is 16 amino acids. V lost 0 bases to trimming and J lost 4 bases; unmatched junction nucleotides: 8.

The chain joins TRBV2 to TRBJ2-7, with TRBD2 as a possible D gene (7 bases). Germline V gene sequence: CDR1 SNHLY, CDR2 FYNNEI. Deletions cut 6 bases from V and 3 bases from J, with 45 bases between. The CDR3 consists of 24 residues. The CDR3 DNA follows: TGTGCCAGCAGGACCCCCGGACCCCCGGGCCTGAACGGGGGGAGGGGGTTGAGGCTCTACGAGCAGTACTTC. Encoded protein: CASRTPGPPGLNGGRGLRLYEQYF.

The V and J genes are TRBV5-4 and TRBJ2-7; 16 nucleotides agree with TRBD2. The CDR3 loop spans 17 amino acids. CDR1 SGHNT and CDR2 YYREEE come from the germline V gene (reference sequence). Trimming at V came to 4 bases and at J to 0 bases, leaving 4 bases not matched to a gene. In DNA, the CDR3 is TGTGCCAGCAGCCGGGGACTAGCGGGAGGGACCTCCTACGAGCAGTACTTC. Translating it yields CASSRGLAGGTSYEQYF.

CDR3 residues: CSVGYRPNTGELFF. The CDR3 DNA reads TGCAGCGTTGGGTACAGACCGAACACCGGGGAGCTGTTTTTT. V gene TRBV29-1 combines with J gene TRBJ2-2; no definite D call. Trimming pared 4 bases from V and 0 bases from J, leaving 9 bases between. This CDR3 spans 14 amino acids. Germline values: CDR1 SQVTM, CDR2 ANQGSEA.

This clone has just a few counts. This chain joins TRBV25-1 and TRBJ2-3, with 8 bases matching TRBD2. Trimming at V came to 3 bases and at J to 7 bases, leaving 9 bases not matched to a gene. Germline V gene sequence: CDR1 MGHDK, CDR2 SYGVNS. CDR3 length: 15 residues. CDR3 sequence reads: CASSEGAGEGNTQYF. The CDR3 bases are TGTGCCAGCAGTGAGGGAGCGGGAGAAGGAAATACGCAGTATTTT.

The chain carries TRBV5-1 and TRBJ1-6; 9 bases agree with TRBD1. CDR1 and CDR2 from the germline V gene are SGHRS and YFSETQ. This CDR3 contains 16 residues. V lost 0 bases to trimming and J lost 7 bases; unmatched junction nucleotides: 5. The DNA for the CDR3 is TGCGCCAGCAGCTTGGAAGGACAGGGGAAAAATTCACCCCTCCACTTT. Its translation is CASSLEGQGKNSPLHF.

CDR3 amino acids: CASSQGDRGRLYGYTF. The CDR3 bases are TGCGCCAGCAGCCAAGGGGACAGGGGGCGGCTCTATGGCTACACCTTC. The chain is built from TRBV4-1 and TRBJ1-2; 12 bases match TRBD1. This CDR3 comprises 16 residues. Germline CDR1 reads MGHRA; CDR2 reads YSYEKL. The V segment lost 1 base and the J segment 4 bases; nucleotides outside the gene matches: 4.

This clone was picked up a small number of times. The chain is built from TRBV29-1 and TRBJ2-1; 8 nucleotides align to TRBD2. V lost 4 bases and J lost 6; bases outside the gene matches: 8. Germline assignment: CDR1 SQVTM and CDR2 ANQGSEA. The CDR3 is made up of 14 amino acids. In nucleotides, the CDR3 is TGCAGCGTTGTGCCAGCGGGAGCAGGCAATGAGCAGTTCTTC. It encodes CSVVPAGAGNEQFF.